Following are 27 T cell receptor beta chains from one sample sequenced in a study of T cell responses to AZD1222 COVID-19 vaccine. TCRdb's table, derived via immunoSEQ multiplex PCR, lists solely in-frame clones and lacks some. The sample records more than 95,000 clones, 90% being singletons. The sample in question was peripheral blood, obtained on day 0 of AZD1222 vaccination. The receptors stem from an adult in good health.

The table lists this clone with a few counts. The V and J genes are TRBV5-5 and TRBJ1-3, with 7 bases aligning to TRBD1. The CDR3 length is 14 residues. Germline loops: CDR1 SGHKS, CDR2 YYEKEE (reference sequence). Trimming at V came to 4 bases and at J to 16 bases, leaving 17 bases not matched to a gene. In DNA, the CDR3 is TGTGCCAGCAGCGGGTGGAATTTTCCGGGACAGTCCTATTTT. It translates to CASSGWNFPGQSYF.

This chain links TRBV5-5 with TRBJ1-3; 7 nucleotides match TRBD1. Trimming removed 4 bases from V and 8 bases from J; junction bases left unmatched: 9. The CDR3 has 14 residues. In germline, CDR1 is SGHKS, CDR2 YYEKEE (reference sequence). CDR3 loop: CASSKITGADTIYF. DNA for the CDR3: TGTGCCAGCAGCAAAATTACAGGGGCGGACACCATATATTTT.

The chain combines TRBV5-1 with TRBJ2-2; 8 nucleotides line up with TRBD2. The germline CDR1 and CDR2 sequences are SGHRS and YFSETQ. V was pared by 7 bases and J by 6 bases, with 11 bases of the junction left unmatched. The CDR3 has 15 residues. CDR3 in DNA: TGCGCCAGCGCCGGGGGACTAGGAGGCTCCGGGGAGCTGTTTTTT. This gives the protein CASAGGLGGSGELFF.

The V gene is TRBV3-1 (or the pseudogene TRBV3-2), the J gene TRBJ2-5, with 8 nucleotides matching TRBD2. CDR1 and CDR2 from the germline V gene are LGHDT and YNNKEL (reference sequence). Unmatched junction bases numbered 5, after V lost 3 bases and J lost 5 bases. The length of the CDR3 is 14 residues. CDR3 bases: TGTGCCAGCAGCCATAGCGGGGCTTCGGAGACCCAGTACTTC. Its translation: CASSHSGASETQYF.

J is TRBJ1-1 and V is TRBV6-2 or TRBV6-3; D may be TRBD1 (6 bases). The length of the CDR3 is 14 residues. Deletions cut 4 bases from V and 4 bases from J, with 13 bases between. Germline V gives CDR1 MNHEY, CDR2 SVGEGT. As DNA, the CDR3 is TGTGCCAGCAGTTTGCAGGGGTCGAGCACTGAAGCTTTCTTT. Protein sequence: CASSLQGSSTEAFF.

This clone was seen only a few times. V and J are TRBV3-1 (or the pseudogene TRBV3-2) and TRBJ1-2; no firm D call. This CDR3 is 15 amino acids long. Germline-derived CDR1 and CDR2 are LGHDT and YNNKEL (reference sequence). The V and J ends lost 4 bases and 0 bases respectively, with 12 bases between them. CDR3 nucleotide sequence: TGTGCCAGCAGCCCCCTATACAGCTCTAACTATGGCTACACCTTC. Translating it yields CASSPLYSSNYGYTF.

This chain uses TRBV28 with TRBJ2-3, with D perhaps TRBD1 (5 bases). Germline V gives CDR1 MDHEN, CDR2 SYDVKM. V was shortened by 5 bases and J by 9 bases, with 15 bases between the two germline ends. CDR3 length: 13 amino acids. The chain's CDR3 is CASSPQVPSTQYF. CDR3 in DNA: TGTGCCAGCAGTCCACAGGTACCCAGCACGCAGTATTTT. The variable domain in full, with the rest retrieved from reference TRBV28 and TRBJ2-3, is DVKVTQSSRYLVKRTGEKVFLECVQDMDHENMFWYRQDPGLGLRLIYFSYDVKMKEKGDIPEGYSVSREKKERFSLILESASTNQTSMYLCASSPQVPSTQYFGPGTRLTVL.

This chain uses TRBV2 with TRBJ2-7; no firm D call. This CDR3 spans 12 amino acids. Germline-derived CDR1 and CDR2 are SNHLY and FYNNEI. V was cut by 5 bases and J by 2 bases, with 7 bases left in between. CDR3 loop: CASSRTTYEQYF. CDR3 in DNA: TGTGCCAGCAGTAGGACCACCTACGAGCAGTACTTC.

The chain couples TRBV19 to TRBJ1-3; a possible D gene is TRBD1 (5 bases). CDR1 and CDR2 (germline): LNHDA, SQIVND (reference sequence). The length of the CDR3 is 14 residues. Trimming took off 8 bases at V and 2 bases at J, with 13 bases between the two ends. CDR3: CASAPGGAGNTIYF. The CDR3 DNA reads TGTGCCAGTGCCCCGGGAGGGGCTGGAAACACCATATATTTT. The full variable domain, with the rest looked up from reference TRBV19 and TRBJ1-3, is DGGITQSPKYLFRKEGQNVTLSCEQNLNHDAMYWYRQDPGQGLRLIYYSQIVNDFQKGDIAEGYSVSREKKESFPLTVTSAQKNPTAFYLCASAPGGAGNTIYFGEGSWLTVV.

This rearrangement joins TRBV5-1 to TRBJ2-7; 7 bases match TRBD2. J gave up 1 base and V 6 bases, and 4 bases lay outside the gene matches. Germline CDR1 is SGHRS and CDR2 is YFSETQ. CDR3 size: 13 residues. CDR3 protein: CASTKGGSYEQYF. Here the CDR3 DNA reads TGCGCCAGCACCAAGGGAGGGTCCTACGAGCAGTACTTC.

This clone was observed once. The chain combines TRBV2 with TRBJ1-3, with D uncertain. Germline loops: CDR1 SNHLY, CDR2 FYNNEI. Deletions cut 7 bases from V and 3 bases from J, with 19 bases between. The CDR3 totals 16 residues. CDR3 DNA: TGTGCCAGCACCACCCGAGGACGAGGGCGTGGAAACACCATATATTTT. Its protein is CASTTRGRGRGNTIYF.

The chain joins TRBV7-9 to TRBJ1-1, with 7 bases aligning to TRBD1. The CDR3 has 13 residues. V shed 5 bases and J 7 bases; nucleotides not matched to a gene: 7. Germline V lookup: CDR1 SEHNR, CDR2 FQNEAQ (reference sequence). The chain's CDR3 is CASSRLRDSEAFF. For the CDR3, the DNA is TGTGCCAGCAGCCGTCTCCGGGACAGTGAAGCTTTCTTT.

The CDR3 reads CASNTGDQPQHF. DNA of the CDR3: TGTGCCAGCAATACAGGGGATCAGCCCCAGCATTTT. This chain uses TRBV28 with TRBJ1-5; 7 nucleotides match TRBD1. J was trimmed by 5 bases and V by 7 bases; bases with no gene match: 2. Germline V gene data show CDR1 as MDHEN and CDR2 as SYDVKM. This CDR3 spans 12 amino acids.

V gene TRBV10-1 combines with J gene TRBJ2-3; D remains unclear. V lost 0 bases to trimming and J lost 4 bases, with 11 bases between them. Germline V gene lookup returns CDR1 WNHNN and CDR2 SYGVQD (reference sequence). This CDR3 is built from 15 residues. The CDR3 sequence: CASSESGLYADTQYF. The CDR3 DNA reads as TGCGCCAGCAGTGAGTCCGGCCTATATGCAGATACGCAGTATTTT.

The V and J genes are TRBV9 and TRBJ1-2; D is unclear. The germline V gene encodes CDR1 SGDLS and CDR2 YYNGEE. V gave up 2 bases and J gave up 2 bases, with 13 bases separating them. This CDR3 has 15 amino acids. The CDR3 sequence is CASSVRLSPNYGYTF. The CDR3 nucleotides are TGTGCCAGCAGCGTCCGACTTTCGCCAAACTATGGCTACACCTTC.

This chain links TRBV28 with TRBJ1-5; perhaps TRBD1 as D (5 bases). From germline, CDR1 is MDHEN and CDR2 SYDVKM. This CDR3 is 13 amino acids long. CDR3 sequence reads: CASQGGGNQPQHF. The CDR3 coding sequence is TGTGCATCCCAGGGAGGTGGCAATCAGCCCCAGCATTTT.

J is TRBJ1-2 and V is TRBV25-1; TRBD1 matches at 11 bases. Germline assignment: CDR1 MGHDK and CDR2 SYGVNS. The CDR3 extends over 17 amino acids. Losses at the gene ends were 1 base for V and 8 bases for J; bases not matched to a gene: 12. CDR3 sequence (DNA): TGTGCCAGCAGTGAATTTGGGAGAGGACAGGGGGCAAAAGGCTACACCTTC. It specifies CASSEFGRGQGAKGYTF.

CDR3: CASRRGLAVTDTQYF. In DNA form, the CDR3 reads TGTGCCAGCAGGCGAGGACTAGCGGTCACAGATACGCAGTATTTT. The chain has TRBV5-6 and TRBJ2-3, with 10 bases fitting TRBD2. V shed 5 bases, J shed 2 bases, and the junction held 5 bases outside the gene matches. This CDR3 contains 15 residues. Germline V lookup: CDR1 SGHDT, CDR2 YYEEEE.

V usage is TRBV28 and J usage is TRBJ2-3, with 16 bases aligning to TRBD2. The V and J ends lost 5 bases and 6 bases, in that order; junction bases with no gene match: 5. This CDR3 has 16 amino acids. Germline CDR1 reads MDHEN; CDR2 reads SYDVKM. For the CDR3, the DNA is TGTGCCAGCAGTACCGGGACTAGCGGGAGGGCGGATACGCAGTATTTT. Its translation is CASSTGTSGRADTQYF.

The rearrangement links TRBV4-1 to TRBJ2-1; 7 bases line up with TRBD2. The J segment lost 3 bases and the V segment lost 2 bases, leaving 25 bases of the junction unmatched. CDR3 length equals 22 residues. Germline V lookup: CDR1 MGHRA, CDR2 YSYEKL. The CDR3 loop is CASSQRAPGWALRTSDYNEQFF. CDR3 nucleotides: TGCGCCAGCAGCCAAAGAGCACCGGGATGGGCCTTAAGAACTAGCGACTACAATGAGCAGTTCTTC.

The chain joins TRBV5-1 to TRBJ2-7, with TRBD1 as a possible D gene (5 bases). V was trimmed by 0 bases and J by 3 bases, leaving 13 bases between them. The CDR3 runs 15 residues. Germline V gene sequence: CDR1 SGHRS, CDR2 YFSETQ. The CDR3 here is CASSLEVGQYYEQYF. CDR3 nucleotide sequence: TGCGCCAGCAGCTTGGAGGTCGGACAATACTACGAGCAGTACTTC.

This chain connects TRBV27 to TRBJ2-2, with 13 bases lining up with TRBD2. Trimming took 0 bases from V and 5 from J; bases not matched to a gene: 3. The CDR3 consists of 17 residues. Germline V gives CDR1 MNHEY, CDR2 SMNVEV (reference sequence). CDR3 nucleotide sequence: TGTGCCAGCAGTTTATCTTTGGGACTAGCGGGAACCGGGGAGCTGTTTTTT. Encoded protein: CASSLSLGLAGTGELFF.

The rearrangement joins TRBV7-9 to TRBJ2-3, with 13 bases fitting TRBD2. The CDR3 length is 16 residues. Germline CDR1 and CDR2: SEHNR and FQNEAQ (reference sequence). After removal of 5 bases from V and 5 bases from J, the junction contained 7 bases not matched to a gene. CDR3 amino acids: CASSPGTSGKKDTQYF. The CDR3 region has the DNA TGTGCCAGCAGCCCAGGGACTAGCGGGAAGAAAGATACGCAGTATTTT.

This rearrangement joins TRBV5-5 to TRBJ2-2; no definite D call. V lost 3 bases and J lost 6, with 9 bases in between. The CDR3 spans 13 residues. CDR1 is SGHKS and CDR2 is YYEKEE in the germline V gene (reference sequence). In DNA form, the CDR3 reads TGTGCCAGCAGCTCTGCTACGGCCGGGGAGCTGTTTTTT. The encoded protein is CASSSATAGELFF.

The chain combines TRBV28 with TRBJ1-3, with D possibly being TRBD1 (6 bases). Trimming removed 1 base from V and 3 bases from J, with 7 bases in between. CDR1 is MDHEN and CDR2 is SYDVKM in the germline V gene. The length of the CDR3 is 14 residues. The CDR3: CASSLSGVGNTIYF. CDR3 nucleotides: TGTGCCAGCAGTTTATCAGGGGTTGGAAACACCATATATTTT.

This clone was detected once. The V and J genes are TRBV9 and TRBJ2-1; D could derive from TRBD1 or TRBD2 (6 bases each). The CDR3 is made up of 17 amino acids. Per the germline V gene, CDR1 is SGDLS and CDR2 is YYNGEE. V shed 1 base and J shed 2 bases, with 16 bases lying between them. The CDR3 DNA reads TGTGCCAGCAGCGTACGGGGGAGACAGGCAACCTACAATGAGCAGTTCTTC. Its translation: CASSVRGRQATYNEQFF.

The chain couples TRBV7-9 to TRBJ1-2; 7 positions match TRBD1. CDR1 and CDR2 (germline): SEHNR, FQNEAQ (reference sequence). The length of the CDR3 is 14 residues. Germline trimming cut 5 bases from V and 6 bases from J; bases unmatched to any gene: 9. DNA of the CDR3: TGTGCCAGCAGCCCGAAAGGGGGCGCGGATGGCTACACCTTC. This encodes CASSPKGGADGYTF.